A selection of T cell receptor beta chains follows, all from one sample in a study of naive and memory T cell subsets. A single record per CDR3 protein comes from TCRdb applying MiXCR to the UMI-ligation and nested PCR reads. The profile shows 150,000 or so distinct CDR3 sequences, over 20% of them singletons. What was sequenced was naive CD4+ T cells from blood. These receptor sequences come from a human donor in good health. The CDR3 runs from the conserved cysteine through the conserved F or W. The order of the fields is V gene, D gene, clone size, J gene, CDR3 DNA, CDR3 protein. A D gene is named only where the DNA matches it firmly. Clone size appears in some rows only: once, few, many, or a class for an expanded clone.

V: TRBV7-6
D: -
size: many
J: TRBJ2-1
DNA: TGTGCCAGCAGCTTAAATCGGTGGGCTCACTACAATGAGCAGTTCTTC
CDR3: CASSLNRWAHYNEQFF

V: TRBV5-1
D: -
size: -
J: TRBJ2-1
DNA: TGCGCCAGCAGCTTGATCATCGCCAATGAGCAGTTCTTC
CDR3: CASSLIIANEQFF

V: TRBV7-8
D: TRBD1
size: -
J: TRBJ1-5
DNA: TGTGCCAGCAGCCGAAGGGGGCCGAATCAGCCCCAGCATTTT
CDR3: CASSRRGPNQPQHF

V: TRBV6-1
D: -
size: -
J: TRBJ2-3
DNA: TGTGCCAGCAGCGAAAACAGGGTTAGCACAGATACGCAGTATTTT
CDR3: CASSENRVSTDTQYF

V: TRBV30
D: -
size: -
J: TRBJ1-1
DNA: TGTGCCTGGAGTGCCGTGAGGGCTTTCTTT
CDR3: CAWSAVRAFF

V: TRBV9
D: -
size: -
J: TRBJ2-3
DNA: TGTGCCAGCAGCGTAGGTGGTGGCATCACGGATACGCAGTATTTT
CDR3: CASSVGGGITDTQYF

V: TRBV5-1
D: TRBD1
size: -
J: TRBJ2-5
DNA: TGCGCCAGCAGATACACGACAGGGATCCAAGAGACCCAGTACTTC
CDR3: CASRYTTGIQETQYF

V: TRBV18
D: -
size: -
J: TRBJ2-7
DNA: TGTGCCAGCTCACCGGCGAGGGTCGAGCAGTACTTC
CDR3: CASSPARVEQYF

V: TRBV7-9
D: TRBD2
size: many
J: TRBJ2-1
DNA: TGTGCCAGCAGTGTCGCAGGACTAGGGGTCAATGAGCAGTTCTTC
CDR3: CASSVAGLGVNEQFF

V: TRBV27
D: TRBD1
size: -
J: TRBJ1-5
DNA: TGTGCCAGCAGTCCCCTGGACAGGGGGGATCAGCCCCAGCATTTT
CDR3: CASSPLDRGDQPQHF

V: TRBV14
D: -
size: many
J: TRBJ1-5
DNA: TGTGCCAGCAGCCAAGTAGGCAGCAATCAGCCCCAGCATTTT
CDR3: CASSQVGSNQPQHF

V: TRBV4-1
D: -
size: few
J: TRBJ2-7
DNA: TGCGCCAGCAGCCAATACCAGGACAGCTCCTACGAGCAGTACTTC
CDR3: CASSQYQDSSYEQYF

V: TRBV6-1
D: TRBD2
size: -
J: TRBJ2-7
DNA: TGTGCCAGCAGAGCGACTAGCGGGGCCACACCGTACGAGCAGTACTTC
CDR3: CASRATSGATPYEQYF

V: TRBV6-2/TRBV6-3
D: -
size: -
J: TRBJ1-5
DNA: TGTGCCAGCAGTTACTCGAACCTTAGCAATCAGCCCCAGCATTTT
CDR3: CASSYSNLSNQPQHF

V: TRBV20-1
D: -
size: -
J: TRBJ2-7
DNA: TGCAGTGCTCCCCTCACCTTTAGGAGTCGCAACGAGCAGTACTTC
CDR3: CSAPLTFRSRNEQYF

V: TRBV2
D: TRBD1
size: -
J: TRBJ2-1
DNA: TGTGCCAGCAGTGTCAGACAGGGGGCGAGGAATGAGCAGTTCTTC
CDR3: CASSVRQGARNEQFF

V: TRBV7-3
D: -
size: few
J: TRBJ2-1
DNA: TGTGCCAGCAGCTTAATAGGCGGTGAGCAGTTCTTC
CDR3: CASSLIGGEQFF

V: TRBV5-4
D: -
size: -
J: TRBJ2-5
DNA: TGTGCCAGCAGATCCCAGACGGCGCTAGATCAAGAGACCCAGTACTTC
CDR3: CASRSQTALDQETQYF

V: TRBV28
D: -
size: many
J: TRBJ2-7
DNA: TGTGCCAGCAGAACGGCGGGACACGCTTCCTACGAGCAGTACTTC
CDR3: CASRTAGHASYEQYF

V: TRBV7-2
D: -
size: few
J: TRBJ2-3
DNA: TGTGCCAGCAGCTTAGACAGGTCCGATACGCAGTATTTT
CDR3: CASSLDRSDTQYF

V: TRBV6-5
D: -
size: -
J: TRBJ2-1
DNA: TGTGCCACCAAATCGAACCCGTACAATGAGCAGTTCTTC
CDR3: CATKSNPYNEQFF

V: TRBV11-2
D: -
size: few
J: TRBJ2-5
DNA: TGTGCCAGCAGCGCAGGACAGTTCCAAGAGACCCAGTACTTC
CDR3: CASSAGQFQETQYF

V: TRBV5-1
D: -
size: -
J: TRBJ2-5
DNA: TGCGCCAGCAGCTTGGGAGGGGGAGAGACCCAGTACTTC
CDR3: CASSLGGGETQYF

V: TRBV3-1
D: TRBD2
size: few
J: TRBJ2-3
DNA: TGTGCCAGCAGCCAGGGACTAGCGGGACGCACAGATACGCAGTATTTT
CDR3: CASSQGLAGRTDTQYF

V: TRBV19
D: TRBD2
size: many
J: TRBJ2-1
DNA: TGTGCCAGCCGGGGACTAGCGGGAAGAAATGAGCAGTTCTTC
CDR3: CASRGLAGRNEQFF

V: TRBV6-5
D: -
size: -
J: TRBJ2-3
DNA: TGTGCCAGCAGTTACTCGACTAGGCTAAGCACAGATACGCAGTATTTT
CDR3: CASSYSTRLSTDTQYF

V: TRBV5-4
D: TRBD1
size: -
J: TRBJ1-1
DNA: TGTGCCAGCAGCTGGGACAGGGGATTGGTAACTGAAGCTTTCTTT
CDR3: CASSWDRGLVTEAFF

V: TRBV29-1
D: -
size: few
J: TRBJ2-1
DNA: TGCAGCGTTGAGGGGGGACAGTCCTACAATGAGCAGTTCTTC
CDR3: CSVEGGQSYNEQFF